The text below deals with one TCR beta chain. The target antigen is unknown. Trimming removed 4 bases at V and 2 bases at J, with 12 bases between. The CDR3 is 14 residues long. CDR1 and CDR2 from the germline V gene are SGHRS and YFSETQ. One entry per CDR3 protein results from TCRdb running MiXCR on the RT-PCR reads. The profile shows about 700,000 distinct CDR3 sequences, around 13% of them singletons. This entry is derived from a study of response to subunit inactivated influenza vaccine. Study-wide results and limits: It was suggested by the authors that few new T cells are recruited by each seasonal influenza vaccination.

The origin of this receptor is a man aged 50 or older who received an inactivated influenza vaccine. The chain carries TRBV5-1 and TRBJ1-2; possible D gene TRBD1, 5 bases. Here the sequenced sample was PBMCs from blood, taken less than 15 days before vaccination. CDR3 region: CASSGSAGNYGYTF. The CDR3 nucleotides are TGCGCCAGCAGCGGGTCGGCAGGGAACTATGGCTACACCTTC.